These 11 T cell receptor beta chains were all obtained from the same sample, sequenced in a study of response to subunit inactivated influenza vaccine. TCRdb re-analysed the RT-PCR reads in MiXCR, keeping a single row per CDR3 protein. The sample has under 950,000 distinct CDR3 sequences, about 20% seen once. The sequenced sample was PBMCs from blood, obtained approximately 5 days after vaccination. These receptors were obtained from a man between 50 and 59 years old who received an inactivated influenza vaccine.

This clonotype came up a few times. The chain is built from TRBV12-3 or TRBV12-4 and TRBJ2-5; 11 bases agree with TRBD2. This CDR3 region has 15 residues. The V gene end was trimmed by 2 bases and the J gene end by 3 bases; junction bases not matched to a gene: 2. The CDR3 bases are TGTGCCAGCAGTTTACTGACTAGCGGGAAAGAGACCCAGTACTTC. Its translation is CASSLLTSGKETQYF.

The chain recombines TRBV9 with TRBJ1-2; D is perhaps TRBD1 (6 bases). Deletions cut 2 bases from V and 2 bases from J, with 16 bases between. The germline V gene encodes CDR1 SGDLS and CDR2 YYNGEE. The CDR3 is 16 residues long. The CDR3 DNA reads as TGTGCCAGCAGCGTTGGTGGGGGGCGACCAAACTATGGCTACACCTTC. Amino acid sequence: CASSVGGGRPNYGYTF. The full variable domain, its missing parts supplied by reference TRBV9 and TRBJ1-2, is DSGVTQTPKHLITATGQRVTLRCSPRSGDLSVYWYQQSLDQGLQFLIQYYNGEERAKGNILERFSAQQFPDLHSELNLSSLELGDSALYFCASSVGGGRPNYGYTFGSGTRLTVV.

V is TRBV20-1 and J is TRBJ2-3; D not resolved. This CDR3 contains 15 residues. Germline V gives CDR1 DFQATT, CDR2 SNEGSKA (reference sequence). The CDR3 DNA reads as TGCAGCCTGGGTGGGATGGCCCGGAGCACAGATACGCAGTATTTT. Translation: CSLGGMARSTDTQYF.

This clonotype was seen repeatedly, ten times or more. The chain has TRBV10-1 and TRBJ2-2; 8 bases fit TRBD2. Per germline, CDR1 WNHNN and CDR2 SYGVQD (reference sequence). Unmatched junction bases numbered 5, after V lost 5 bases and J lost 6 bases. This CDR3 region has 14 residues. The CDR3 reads CASSSGSGAGELFF. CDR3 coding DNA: TGCGCCAGCAGTTCCGGTAGCGGGGCCGGGGAGCTGTTTTTT.

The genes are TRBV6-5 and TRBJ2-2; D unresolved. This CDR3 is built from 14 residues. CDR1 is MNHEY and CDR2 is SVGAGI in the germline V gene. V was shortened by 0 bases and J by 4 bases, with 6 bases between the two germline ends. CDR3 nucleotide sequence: TGTGCCAGCAGTTACTCGCCGGGCACCGGGGAGCTGTTTTTT. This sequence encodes CASSYSPGTGELFF.

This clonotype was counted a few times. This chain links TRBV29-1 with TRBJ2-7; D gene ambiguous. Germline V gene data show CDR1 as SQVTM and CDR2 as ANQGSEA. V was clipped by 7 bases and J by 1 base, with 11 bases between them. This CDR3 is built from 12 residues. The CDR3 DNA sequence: TGCAGCGCAGCGACACAATCCTACGAGCAGTACTTC. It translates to CSAATQSYEQYF.

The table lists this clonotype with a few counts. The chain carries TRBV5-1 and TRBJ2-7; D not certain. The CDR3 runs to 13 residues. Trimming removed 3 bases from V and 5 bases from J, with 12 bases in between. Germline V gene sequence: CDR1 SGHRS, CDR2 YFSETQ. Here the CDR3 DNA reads TGCGCCAGCAGCTCGGAGTTGTTCAACGAGCAGTACTTC. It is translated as CASSSELFNEQYF.

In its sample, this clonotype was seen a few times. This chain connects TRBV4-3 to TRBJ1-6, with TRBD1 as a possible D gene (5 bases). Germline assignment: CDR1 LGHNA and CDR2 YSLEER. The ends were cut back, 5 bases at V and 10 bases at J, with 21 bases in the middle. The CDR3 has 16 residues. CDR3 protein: CASSNTARGLGSPLHF. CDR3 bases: TGCGCCAGCAGCAACACAGCAAGGGGCTTGGGCTCACCCCTCCACTTT.

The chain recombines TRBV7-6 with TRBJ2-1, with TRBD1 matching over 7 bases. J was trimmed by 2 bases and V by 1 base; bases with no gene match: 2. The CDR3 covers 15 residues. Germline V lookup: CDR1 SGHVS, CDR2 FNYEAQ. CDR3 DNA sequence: TGTGCCAGCAGCTTAGGGGACAGCACCTACAATGAGCAGTTCTTC. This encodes CASSLGDSTYNEQFF.

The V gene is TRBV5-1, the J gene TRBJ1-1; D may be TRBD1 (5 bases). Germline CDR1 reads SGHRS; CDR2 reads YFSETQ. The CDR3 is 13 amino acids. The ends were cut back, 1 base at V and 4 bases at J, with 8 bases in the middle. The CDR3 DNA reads TGCGCCAGCAGCTTGAGGGGAATCACTGAAGCTTTCTTT. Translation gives CASSLRGITEAFF.

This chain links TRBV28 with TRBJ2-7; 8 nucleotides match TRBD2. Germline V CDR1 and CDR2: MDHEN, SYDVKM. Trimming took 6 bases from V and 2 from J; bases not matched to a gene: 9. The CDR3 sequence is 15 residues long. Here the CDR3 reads CASSFGLAGTYEQYF. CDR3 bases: TGTGCCAGCAGCTTCGGGCTAGCGGGCACCTACGAGCAGTACTTC. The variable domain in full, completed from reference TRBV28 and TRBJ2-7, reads DVKVTQSSRYLVKRTGEKVFLECVQDMDHENMFWYRQDPGLGLRLIYFSYDVKMKEKGDIPEGYSVSREKKERFSLILESASTNQTSMYLCASSFGLAGTYEQYFGPGTRLTVT.